This T cell receptor (beta chain) is drawn from a study of T cell responses to AZD1222 COVID-19 vaccine (dated by TCRdb to the early 2020s). Regarding the research as a whole: Because spike-specific TCR depth and breadth did not differ between the two schedules, AZD1222 recipients who got a second dose at roughly 4 weeks were pooled with those who got a second dose at roughly 12 weeks. TCR sequencing was performed for 230 to 250 trial participants, of whom about 200 were given two doses of AZD1222 and around 25 were given two doses of MenACWY control vaccine. Trial participants were enrolled by age into subgroups of 18-55, 56-69 and 70-plus years, and around 150, 28 and 57 TCR-sequenced participants, respectively, were included in these subgroups.

The CDR3 regions of human TCRbeta chains were analyzed by immunosequencing. The paper's data handling went like this. Repertoire TCRs were matched against a reference library of SARS-CoV-2-specific TCRs generated with the MIRA antigen-specificity platform. Breadth was defined as the fraction of unique TCRs that were SARS-CoV-2-associated. Depth was defined as the fraction of total T cells that were SARS-CoV-2-associated. Using the MIRA data, every spike-specific TCR was mapped to the spike region that the TCR reacted to and assigned to either a CD4 or a CD8 class. Log10-transformed breadth and depth values were compared by one-way ANOVA with Sidak's multiple comparisons tests. What TCRdb holds here is the immuneACCESS table cut down to in-frame rearrangements. Part of the clones is not present; checked against another copy, under half of the missing clones reflect an unresolved V gene, and the others are unexplained. For V, J and clone size, that table is used; D and trimming come from the DNA. The sample contains 150,000 to 200,000 clones, about 92% of them found a single time. About 3.9% of the sample is held by the ten biggest clonotypes.

Clipping removes 2 bases from V and 7 bases from J, with 7 as the unmatched junction base count. Measured from the cysteine to the phenylalanine, the CDR3 is 15 residues long. Solely the CDR3 DNA is kept, with 45 bases framed from the first base. CDR1 SEHNR and CDR2 FQNEAQ are derived from the germline V gene (reference sequence). Explained via the paper, the time point label denotes: baseline before first vaccination. Vaccinee samples came from UK trials COV001 and COV002, including a single-blind randomized controlled phase 2/3 trial of AZD1222 (ChAdOx1 nCoV-19) in healthy adults. For TCRbeta chain sequencing, PBMC samples from trial participants were taken at day 0 and at day 28 after the second dose. Findings and caveats that apply to the study as a whole: In the small 56-69-year group, the increase in depth fell short of significance, most likely because of low power. Most participants were white British and females outnumbered males, and the authors suggested that clonal diversity may have been underestimated. Conclusions about previously exposed vaccinees are limited because only six or seven AZD1222 recipients were SARS-CoV-2 seropositive at baseline. The vaccine-associated CD4 TCRs covered the entire spike protein, and the dominant responses fell in regions 160-218 and 743-854. Reportedly, almost half of the unique spike-specific TCRs recognized epitopes lying outside the regions that are mutated in the B.1.351 and B.1.1.7 variants. No day 14 peak-response samples were available, so repertoires were characterized only after the peak T cell response. After two AZD1222 doses, both the breadth and the depth of spike-specific TCRs were significantly higher than at day 0 and than in MenACWY recipients.

Regarding this clone: Its recognized antigen is unknown. The input lacks base qualities; no much larger clone sits a single base away.

This receptor was identified in an adult in good health. The sample in question was peripheral blood, obtained on day 0 of AZD1222 vaccination. The chain is encoded by TRBV7-9 joined to TRBJ1-4; 7 bases in the junction line up with TRBD1. Here is the DNA: TGTGCCAGCAGCTTACTCTGGGACAGTAGTGAAAAACTGTTTTTT. Translated, it reads CASSLLWDSSEKLFF.